The 4 T cell receptor beta chains in this list originate from one sample, sequenced in a study of cytomegalovirus exposure and HLA in healthy donors. The study ran its PCR with 60 Vbeta and 13 Jbeta primers. Assay used: immunoSEQ multiplex PCR; TCRdb lists only in-frame clones, some missing. This repertoire shows 150,000 to 200,000 clones, about 86% found once; its top ten account for around 1.8%. The sample comprised PBMCs. These receptors all stem from a woman between 18 and 29 years old in good health and CMV-seronegative.

The rearrangement uses TRBV28 and TRBJ2-7, with 14 nucleotides matching TRBD2. The germline V gene encodes CDR1 MDHEN and CDR2 SYDVKM. There are 16 residues in the CDR3. The trim removed 5 bases at V and 7 bases at J, leaving 10 bases unmatched. This CDR3 is CASSQLGTSGRWEQYF. The CDR3 DNA is TGTGCCAGCAGTCAATTGGGGACTAGCGGGAGATGGGAGCAGTACTTC.

This chain joins TRBV6-5 and TRBJ2-7; D might be TRBD2 (6 bases). CDR1 MNHEY and CDR2 SVGAGI come from the germline V gene. The CDR3 has 15 residues. V lost 5 bases to trimming and J lost 5 bases, with 19 bases between them. CDR3 sequence reads: CASSLPRGGRNEQYF. The CDR3, as DNA: TGTGCCAGCAGTCTTCCCCGGGGAGGTCGGAACGAGCAGTACTTC.

The chain recombines TRBV7-2 with TRBJ1-1; 7 bases match TRBD1. With V trimmed by 5 bases and J by 0 bases, 12 bases remained unmatched. CDR1 and CDR2 from the germline V gene are SGHTA and FQGNSA. This CDR3 has 17 amino acids. This chain's CDR3 is CASSPTNRGGMNTEAFF. The CDR3 DNA is TGTGCCAGCAGCCCTACCAACAGGGGCGGTATGAACACTGAAGCTTTCTTT.

This clone showed up many times. This chain links TRBV6-1 with TRBJ2-7; 9 nucleotides match TRBD1. CDR1 is MNHNS and CDR2 is SASEGT in the germline V gene. The CDR3 is 12 amino acids. V trimming: 5 bases; J trimming: 6 bases; junction bases outside the gene matches: 2. CDR3 bases: TGTGCCAGCAGTTGGACAGGGGTCGAGCAGTACTTC. The encoded protein is CASSWTGVEQYF.